This TCR beta chain was found in a study of blood T cell repertoires in COVID-19. This clone was seen a single time. Individuals drawn from about two dozen US areas were roughly 18 to 95 years old. Assay: immunoSEQ multiplex PCR; the TCRdb copy retains only in-frame clones and omits some. The repertoire has hundreds of thousands of clones, around 89% of them found once; the top ten carry 0.87%. The V end was cut by 0 bases, the J end by 3 bases, with 10 bases between. The CDR3 contains 14 residues. Per the germline V gene, CDR1 is SGDLS and CDR2 is YYNGEE. This receptor was obtained from a man aged 45 to 65 who had been exposed to COVID-19. Input material: PBMCs or T cells enriched from blood (not recorded which). V gene TRBV9 combines with J gene TRBJ2-7; maybe TRBD2 (6 bases). The CDR3 protein is CASSVDGGGYEQYF. The CDR3 DNA sequence: TGTGCCAGCAGCGTAGATGGGGGAGGCTACGAGCAGTACTTC. The variable domain in full, completed from reference TRBV9 and TRBJ2-7, reads DSGVTQTPKHLITATGQRVTLRCSPRSGDLSVYWYQQSLDQGLQFLIQYYNGEERAKGNILERFSAQQFPDLHSELNLSSLELGDSALYFCASSVDGGGYEQYFGPGTRLTVT.